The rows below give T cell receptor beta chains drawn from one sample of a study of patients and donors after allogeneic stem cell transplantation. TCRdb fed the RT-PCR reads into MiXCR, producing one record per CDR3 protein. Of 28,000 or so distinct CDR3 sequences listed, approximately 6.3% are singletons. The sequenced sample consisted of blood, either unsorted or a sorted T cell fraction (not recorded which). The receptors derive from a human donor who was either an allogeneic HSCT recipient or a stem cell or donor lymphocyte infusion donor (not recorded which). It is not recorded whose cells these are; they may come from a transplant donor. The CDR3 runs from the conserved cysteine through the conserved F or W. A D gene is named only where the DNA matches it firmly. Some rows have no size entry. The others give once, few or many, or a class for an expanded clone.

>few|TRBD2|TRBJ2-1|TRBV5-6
TGTGCCAGCAGCTTTAGCGGGAGGCCCTCTAATGAGCAGTTCTTC
CASSFSGRPSNEQFF
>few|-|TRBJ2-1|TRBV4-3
TGCGCCAGCAGCCAAGTCCTTATTTCCGGGAGTGTTTATGAGCAGTTCTTC
CASSQVLISGSVYEQFF
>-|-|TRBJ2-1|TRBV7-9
TGTGCCAGCAGCTTATACTCTTCACTAACCAATGAGCAGTTCTTC
CASSLYSSLTNEQFF
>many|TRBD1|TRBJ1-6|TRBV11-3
TGTGCCAGCAGCCCCGACAGGGATAATTCACCCCTCCACTTT
CASSPDRDNSPLHF
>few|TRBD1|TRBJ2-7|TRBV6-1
TGTGCCAGCAGTGACGCCTCGACAGGGTGGTTCTACGAGCAGTACTTC
CASSDASTGWFYEQYF
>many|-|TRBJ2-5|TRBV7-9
TGTGCCAGCAGCTTAGCCACCCAAGAGACCCAGTACTTC
CASSLATQETQYF
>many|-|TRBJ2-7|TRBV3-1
TGTGCCAGCAGCCAAGACATAAAGTACGAGCAGTACTTC
CASSQDIKYEQYF
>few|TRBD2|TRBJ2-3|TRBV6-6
TGTGCCAGCGGGACTAGCGGGAGTCCGGATACGCAGTATTTT
CASGTSGSPDTQYF
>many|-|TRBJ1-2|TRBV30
TGTGCCTGGACCGCGGTAGTGTCCGGCTACACCTTC
CAWTAVVSGYTF
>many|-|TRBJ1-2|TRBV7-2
TGTGCCAGCAGCACTCAGGCAGGGGCGATCGGCTACACCTTC
CASSTQAGAIGYTF
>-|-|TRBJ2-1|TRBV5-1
TGCGCCAGCAGCTTGGATTCCGGACTGATCAATGAGCAGTTCTTC
CASSLDSGLINEQFF
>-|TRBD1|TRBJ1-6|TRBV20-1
TGCAGTGCCCGCCGGGACAGGAATTCACCCCTCCACTTT
CSARRDRNSPLHF
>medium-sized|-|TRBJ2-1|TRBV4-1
TGCGCCAGCAGCCAAGACTCGAGGAAAGAGGAGCAGTTCTTC
CASSQDSRKEEQFF
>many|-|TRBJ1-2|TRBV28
TGTGCCAGCAGTGCGACGGTTCTATACTATGGCTACACCTTC
CASSATVLYYGYTF
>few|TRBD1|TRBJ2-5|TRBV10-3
TGTGCCATCAGTGGCGGGACAGGGGGAACCCAGTACTTC
CAISGGTGGTQYF
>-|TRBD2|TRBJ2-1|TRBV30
TGTGCCTGGAGTACCCTGCTAGCGGCCACCCTAGAGCAGTTCTTC
CAWSTLLAATLEQFF
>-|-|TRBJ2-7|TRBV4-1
TGCGCCAGCAGCCGCATATCCGGGTCAGGGGAGGGCTACGAGCAGTACTTC
CASSRISGSGEGYEQYF
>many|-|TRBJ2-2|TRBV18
TGTGCCAGCTCACCGGAAACGATCGCGAGCACCGGGGAGCTGTTTTTT
CASSPETIASTGELFF
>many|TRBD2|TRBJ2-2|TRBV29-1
TGCAGCGTTGTGGGTCTAGCGGGAGTTAACACCGGGGAGCTGTTTTTT
CSVVGLAGVNTGELFF
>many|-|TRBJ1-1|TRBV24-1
TGTGCCACCAGTCCGGGAGGGTCTGAAGCTTTCTTT
CATSPGGSEAFF
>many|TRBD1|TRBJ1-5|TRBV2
TGTGCCGGCAATGACAGGGGGTACAATCAGCCCCAGCATTTT
CAGNDRGYNQPQHF
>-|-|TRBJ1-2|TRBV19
TGTGCCAGCGAAAGTTATAGCTATGGCTACACCTTC
CASESYSYGYTF
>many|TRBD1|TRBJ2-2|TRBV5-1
TGCGCCAGCAGCTCAGGGGGCGCAAGGCTCGGGGAGCTGTTTTTT
CASSSGGARLGELFF
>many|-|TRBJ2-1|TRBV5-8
TGTGCCAGCAGCTTGGTTTGGGCAACCTCCTACAATGAGCAGTTCTTC
CASSLVWATSYNEQFF
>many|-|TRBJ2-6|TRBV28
TGTGCCAGCAACCCCGAAGGGGCTTCTGGGGCCAACGTCCTGACTTTC
CASNPEGASGANVLTF
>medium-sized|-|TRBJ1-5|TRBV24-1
TGTGCCACCGACCGGGCCCAGCATTTT
CATDRAQHF
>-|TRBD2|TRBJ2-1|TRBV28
TGTGCCAGCAGTCCTTCTAGCGGGAGGGCCACTGAGCAGTTCTTC
CASSPSSGRATEQFF
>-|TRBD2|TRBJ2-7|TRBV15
TGTGCCACCAGCAGGCCCCCTAGCGGGAGTGGCGAGCAGTACTTC
CATSRPPSGSGEQYF
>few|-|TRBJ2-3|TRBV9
TGTGCCAGCAGCGTAGATTGGACTAGCACAGATACGCAGTATTTT
CASSVDWTSTDTQYF
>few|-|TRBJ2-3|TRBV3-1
TGTGCCAGCAGCCAAGTGGAATCGCGGAGGCAGTATTTT
CASSQVESRRQYF
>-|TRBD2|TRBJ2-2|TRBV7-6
TGTGCCAGCAGCCCGACTAGCGGTATAAACACCGGGGAGCTGTTTTTT
CASSPTSGINTGELFF
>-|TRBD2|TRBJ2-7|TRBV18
TGTGCCAGCTCACTATCGACTAGCTTCGAGCAGTACTTC
CASSLSTSFEQYF
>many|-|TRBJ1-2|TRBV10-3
TGTGCCATCAGTGAGTCGATACCAGGCTATGGCTACACCTTC
CAISESIPGYGYTF
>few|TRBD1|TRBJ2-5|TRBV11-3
TGTGCCAGCAGCCGGGGACAGGGAGCGGTGGAGACCCAGTACTTC
CASSRGQGAVETQYF
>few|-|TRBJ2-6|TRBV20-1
TGCAGTGCTAGCGTCCCTGGGGCCAACGTCCTGACTTTC
CSASVPGANVLTF
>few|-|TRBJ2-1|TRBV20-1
TGCAGTGCTAGGGTGGCTAGGGCCTACAATGAGCAGTTCTTC
CSARVARAYNEQFF
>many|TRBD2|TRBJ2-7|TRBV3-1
TGTGCCAGCAATCTGGCGGGAGCCGAGCAGTACTTC
CASNLAGAEQYF
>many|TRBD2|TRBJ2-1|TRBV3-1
TGTGCCAGCAGCCAAGTACAGAGACTAGCGGGGAAGAATGAGCAGTTCTTC
CASSQVQRLAGKNEQFF